Presented here are 32 T cell receptor beta chains from one specimen sequenced in a study of technical replicates of blood from a handful of donors. Sequencing used immunoSEQ multiplex PCR; TCRdb keeps in-frame clones, though not all of them. In the table there are fewer than 80,000 clones, around nine tenths of which are singletons. Sequencing was done on a sample of PBMCs. Source of these receptors: a human donor in good health. Some clones in this sample may be carry-over from other donors' samples.

The chain combines TRBV18 with TRBJ2-2; TRBD2 might be the D (6 bases). The ends were cut back, 5 bases at V and 4 bases at J, with 17 bases in the middle. Germline V gives CDR1 KGHSH, CDR2 LQKENI. The CDR3 is 16 residues long. In DNA, the CDR3 is TGTGCCAGCTCAAAGGAGGGACCACCGATCACCGGGGAGCTGTTTTTT. It translates to CASSKEGPPITGELFF.

V and J are TRBV4-1 and TRBJ2-6, with TRBD2 matching 12 bases. The ends lost 3 bases at V and 0 bases at J; junction bases unmatched: 3. The CDR3 is 18 amino acids. Germline values: CDR1 MGHRA, CDR2 YSYEKL. DNA of the CDR3: TGCGCCAGCAGCCAGGGACTAGCGGGTTTCTCTGGGGCCAACGTCCTGACTTTC. Its translation: CASSQGLAGFSGANVLTF.

The chain uses TRBV19 and TRBJ1-3; perhaps TRBD1 as D (5 bases). Trimming removed 10 bases from V and 4 bases from J, with 20 bases in between. Germline-derived CDR1 and CDR2 are LNHDA and SQIVND (reference sequence). The CDR3 is 15 residues long. DNA for the CDR3: TGTGCCACCTTCGAAGACCAGGGCATAGGAAACACCATATATTTT. Translation: CATFEDQGIGNTIYF.

Here the CDR3 reads CASTRELLYEQYF. The CDR3 nucleotides are TGTGCCAGCACGCGGGAGCTTCTCTACGAGCAGTACTTC. The chain has TRBV6-1 and TRBJ2-7, with 7 bases that match TRBD2. This CDR3 has 13 residues. The trim removed 7 bases at V and 3 bases at J, leaving 6 bases unmatched. The germline V gene encodes CDR1 MNHNS and CDR2 SASEGT.

This chain links TRBV18 with TRBJ2-1, with 9 bases lining up with TRBD2. V was pared by 7 bases and J by 7 bases, with 8 bases of the junction left unmatched. The CDR3 spans 14 residues. The germline V gene encodes CDR1 KGHSH and CDR2 LQKENI. The CDR3 loop reads CASWRGGAINEQFF. The DNA for the CDR3 is TGTGCCAGCTGGCGCGGGGGGGCAATAAATGAGCAGTTCTTC.

The chain combines TRBV5-5 with TRBJ1-6; 8 bases are a match to TRBD1. The CDR3 sequence is 17 residues long. From germline, CDR1 is SGHKS and CDR2 YYEKEE (reference sequence). The V and J ends lost 3 bases and 6 bases, in that order; junction bases with no gene match: 11. The CDR3 nucleotides are TGTGCCAGCAGCTCCTACAGGGGGGTGGGAAGTAATTCACCCCTCCACTTT. It translates to CASSSYRGVGSNSPLHF.

V is TRBV19 and J is TRBJ2-1, with 12 bases identical to TRBD1. The length of the CDR3 is 15 residues. V was clipped by 3 bases and J by 8 bases; unmatched bases: 5. From germline, CDR1 is LNHDA and CDR2 SQIVND (reference sequence). The CDR3 region is CASSMSGQGAYEQFF. In DNA, the CDR3 is TGTGCCAGTAGTATGTCGGGACAGGGGGCCTATGAGCAGTTCTTC. Full variable domain (remainder filled in from reference TRBV19 and TRBJ2-1): DGGITQSPKYLFRKEGQNVTLSCEQNLNHDAMYWYRQDPGQGLRLIYYSQIVNDFQKGDIAEGYSVSREKKESFPLTVTSAQKNPTAFYLCASSMSGQGAYEQFFGPGTRLTVL.

The gene calls are TRBV6-4 and TRBJ2-1; D is ambiguous. This CDR3 region has 13 residues. Germline V gene sequence: CDR1 MRHNA, CDR2 SNTAGT. With 2 bases removed from V and 5 bases from J, the gap between germline ends came to 7 bases. The CDR3 sequence: CASSDGSHNEQFF. In DNA, the CDR3 is TGTGCCAGCAGTGACGGCAGTCACAATGAGCAGTTCTTC.

The chain links TRBV2 to TRBJ1-1, with 12 bases aligning to TRBD1. V shed 11 bases and J 1 base; nucleotides not matched to a gene: 5. Germline CDR1 and CDR2: SNHLY and FYNNEI. CDR3 length: 14 residues. This CDR3 reads CAGRDRGRNTEAFF. CDR3 coding DNA: TGTGCCGGGAGGGACAGGGGGCGGAACACTGAAGCTTTCTTT.

The rearrangement uses TRBV9 and TRBJ1-2; the match to TRBD1 covers 7 bases. This CDR3 spans 15 amino acids. CDR1 SGDLS and CDR2 YYNGEE come from the germline V gene. J gave up 3 bases and V 3 bases, and 8 bases lay outside the gene matches. CDR3 nucleotide sequence: TGTGCCAGCAGCGCTCAGGGGGTACCTTACTATGGCTACACCTTC. Residues: CASSAQGVPYYGYTF.

This chain connects TRBV6-5 to TRBJ1-1; 7 positions match TRBD1. The germline V gene encodes CDR1 MNHEY and CDR2 SVGAGI. V shed 2 bases, J shed 2 bases, and the junction held 5 bases outside the gene matches. This CDR3 comprises 15 residues. The CDR3 DNA sequence: TGTGCCAGCAGTTACGCGGTAGGGGGCAACACTGAAGCTTTCTTT. This encodes CASSYAVGGNTEAFF.

J is TRBJ2-2 and V is TRBV5-1; 7 nucleotides agree with TRBD1. CDR3 length: 15 residues. V trimming: 5 bases; J trimming: 0 bases; junction bases outside the gene matches: 4. Germline V gene sequence: CDR1 SGHRS, CDR2 YFSETQ. The CDR3 coding sequence is TGCGCCAGCAGGCTCCAGGGGGCGAACACCGGGGAGCTGTTTTTT. This translates into CASRLQGANTGELFF.

The chain couples TRBV7-7 to TRBJ2-2; TRBD2 matches 8 bases. CDR3 length equals 15 residues. V lost 6 bases to trimming and J lost 2 bases; unmatched junction nucleotides: 5. Looked up from germline, CDR1 is SSHAT and CDR2 is FNYEAQ (reference sequence). This CDR3 reads CASRPGTRNTGELFF. DNA of the CDR3: TGTGCCAGCAGACCCGGGACTAGAAACACCGGGGAGCTGTTTTTT.

The gene calls are TRBV6-4 and TRBJ2-3; a weak D match, TRBD2 (6 bases). Germline V gene data show CDR1 as MRHNA and CDR2 as SNTAGT. V was shortened by 5 bases and J by 1 base, with 13 bases between the two germline ends. The CDR3 is made up of 15 amino acids. The CDR3 coding sequence is TGTGCCAGCAGTATGGGAGGCTCCGGCACAGATACGCAGTATTTT. It is translated as CASSMGGSGTDTQYF.

The count of this clone is one. The V and J genes are TRBV9 and TRBJ2-2, with D possibly being TRBD1 (5 bases). With 1 base removed from V and 2 bases from J, the gap between germline ends came to 9 bases. The germline CDR1 and CDR2 sequences are SGDLS and YYNGEE. CDR3 length: 15 residues. In DNA form, the CDR3 reads TGTGCCAGCAGCGTAATGCAGGGTAACACCGGGGAGCTGTTTTTT. Protein sequence: CASSVMQGNTGELFF.

The rearrangement links TRBV7-2 to TRBJ2-3, with D uncertain. V lost 1 base, J lost 0 bases, and 11 bases lay in between. Germline CDR1 is SGHTA and CDR2 is FQGNSA. The CDR3 runs 16 residues. CDR3 sequence (DNA): TGTGCCAGCAGCTTAGGTGGCTACGGGAGCACAGATACGCAGTATTTT. As protein: CASSLGGYGSTDTQYF.

The genes are TRBV5-6 and TRBJ1-5; D unresolved. V lost 2 bases and J 2 bases, leaving 17 bases between the germline ends. CDR3 length: 17 amino acids. The germline V gene has CDR1 SGHDT and CDR2 YYEEEE. CDR3 region: CASSFGGVWGGNQPQHF. CDR3 nucleotide sequence: TGTGCCAGCAGCTTCGGCGGGGTGTGGGGAGGCAATCAGCCCCAGCATTTT. Together with reference TRBV5-6 and TRBJ1-5, the CDR3 gives the full variable domain: DAGVTQSPTHLIKTRGQQVTLRCSPKSGHDTVSWYQQALGQGPQFIFQYYEEEERQRGNFPDRFSGHQFPNYSSELNVNALLLGDSALYLCASSFGGVWGGNQPQHFGDGTRLSIL.

The genes are TRBV9 and TRBJ2-7; TRBD2 agrees at 9 bases. Germline V gives CDR1 SGDLS, CDR2 YYNGEE. With 2 bases clipped from V and 2 bases from J, the junction kept 5 bases outside the gene matches. This CDR3 comprises 15 residues. Here the CDR3 reads CASSVLAGTAYEQYF. The CDR3 region has the DNA TGTGCCAGCAGCGTCCTAGCGGGAACCGCCTACGAGCAGTACTTC.

The rearrangement links TRBV19 to TRBJ1-2; a possible D gene is TRBD1 (5 bases). V lost 5 bases and J 2 bases, leaving 18 bases between the germline ends. Germline V gene sequence: CDR1 LNHDA, CDR2 SQIVND (reference sequence). There are 16 residues in the CDR3. The CDR3 DNA sequence: TGTGCCAGTAGTGGGGCAGGAGGACTATTAAACTATGGCTACACCTTC. Residues: CASSGAGGLLNYGYTF.

The rearrangement links TRBV7-6 to TRBJ2-3, with a possible D match to TRBD1 (5 bases). The V end lost 1 base, the J end lost 0 bases, and 11 bases lay between the germline ends. Germline-derived CDR1 and CDR2 are SGHVS and FNYEAQ. The CDR3 has 16 residues. CDR3 loop: CASSLGGHFSTDTQYF. Written as DNA, the CDR3 is TGTGCCAGCAGCTTAGGAGGACACTTTAGCACAGATACGCAGTATTTT.

The V gene is TRBV27, the J gene TRBJ2-7, with 7 bases matching TRBD1. This CDR3 is 15 amino acids long. CDR1 MNHEY and CDR2 SMNVEV come from the germline V gene (reference sequence). J was trimmed by 2 bases and V by 3 bases; bases with no gene match: 7. The CDR3 loop reads CASSFSTGTAYEQYF. CDR3 DNA: TGTGCCAGCAGTTTCTCAACCGGGACAGCCTACGAGCAGTACTTC.

The chain has TRBV5-6 and TRBJ2-5; 7 bases are shared with TRBD1. The V and J ends lost 4 bases and 5 bases, in that order; junction bases with no gene match: 11. CDR1 is SGHDT, CDR2 YYEEEE, per germline. This CDR3 contains 15 residues. In DNA form, the CDR3 reads TGTGCCAGCAGCCTTTCGGGACAGTCAAGGGAGACCCAGTACTTC. It specifies CASSLSGQSRETQYF.

This chain joins TRBV11-1 and TRBJ1-1; no reliable D call. Germline CDR1 SGHAT, CDR2 FQDESV (reference sequence). Trimming shortened V by 5 bases and J by 6 bases, and 13 bases separated the two germline ends. The CDR3 has 13 amino acids. CDR3 sequence: CASSPPSTPEAFF. For the CDR3, the DNA is TGTGCCAGCAGCCCCCCGAGCACCCCTGAAGCTTTCTTT.

V usage is TRBV4-3 and J usage is TRBJ2-1; 13 nucleotides agree with TRBD2. The CDR3 is 15 amino acids. The germline CDR1 and CDR2 sequences are LGHNA and YSLEER. The ends lost 4 bases at V and 8 bases at J; junction bases unmatched: 5. The CDR3 nucleotides read TGCGCCAGCAGCCCTTGGACTAGCGGGAGCTATGAGCAGTTCTTC. Amino acids: CASSPWTSGSYEQFF.

The CDR3 region is CASGQGSSSYEQYF. The CDR3 DNA reads TGTGCCAGCGGACAGGGATCGAGCTCCTACGAGCAGTACTTC. The chain is built from TRBV6-6 and TRBJ2-7, with TRBD1 identical over 8 bases. The CDR3 spans 14 residues. In germline, CDR1 is MNHNY, CDR2 SVGAGI (reference sequence). V was pared by 8 bases and J by 0 bases, with 6 bases of the junction left unmatched.

This clone was found once. The chain couples TRBV7-3 to TRBJ2-1, with D perhaps TRBD2 (6 bases). Trimming pared 3 bases from V and 10 bases from J, leaving 13 bases between. The length of the CDR3 is 13 residues. CDR1 is SGHTA, CDR2 FQGTGA, per germline. DNA for the CDR3: TGTGCCAGCAGCTTCATTCGGGACTCCGAGCAGTTCTTC. Translation gives CASSFIRDSEQFF.

The J gene is TRBJ1-1, the V gene TRBV19; possible D gene TRBD1, 6 bases. CDR3 size: 13 residues. Trimming pared 10 bases from V and 4 bases from J, leaving 16 bases between. Germline CDR1 is LNHDA and CDR2 is SQIVND (reference sequence). CDR3 nucleotides: TGTGCCACCCGGGGGGGCCGGGGCACTGAAGCTTTCTTT. Amino acid sequence: CATRGGRGTEAFF.

The chain employs TRBV7-8 and TRBJ2-3, with a possible D match to TRBD2 (6 bases). CDR3 length: 12 residues. Trimming cost V 5 bases and J 6 bases, with 9 bases left between them. Germline V gene lookup returns CDR1 SGHVS and CDR2 FQNEAQ. CDR3 loop: CASSPSVDTQYF. CDR3 DNA sequence: TGTGCCAGCAGCCCTAGCGTTGATACGCAGTATTTT. Full variable domain (rest looked up from reference TRBV7-8 and TRBJ2-3): GAGVSQSPRYKVAKRGQDVALRCDPISGHVSLFWYQQALGQGPEFLTYFQNEAQLDKSGLPSDRFFAERPEGSVSTLKIQRTQQEDSAVYLCASSPSVDTQYFGPGTRLTVL.

This sequence joins TRBV5-1 and TRBJ2-7; 7 nucleotides align to TRBD2. This CDR3 is 16 amino acids long. V dropped 0 bases and J dropped 2; count of bases not matched to a gene: 8. Germline CDR1 is SGHRS and CDR2 is YFSETQ. CDR3 sequence (DNA): TGCGCCAGCAGCTTGGCGTTAGCGGGCCAAACCTACGAGCAGTACTTC. Encoded protein: CASSLALAGQTYEQYF.

This chain links TRBV4-3 with TRBJ2-3; D gene ambiguous. Germline assignment: CDR1 LGHNA and CDR2 YSLEER. The length of the CDR3 is 15 residues. V lost 1 base and J 1 base, leaving 9 bases between the germline ends. The CDR3 sequence is CASSQVATGTDTQYF. Here the CDR3 DNA reads TGCGCCAGCAGCCAAGTCGCTACTGGCACAGATACGCAGTATTTT.

This chain uses TRBV4-1 with TRBJ2-5, with no clear D. The CDR3 has 13 amino acids. Trimming shortened V by 0 bases and J by 5 bases, and 7 bases separated the two germline ends. Germline V CDR1 and CDR2: MGHRA, YSYEKL. The CDR3 region is CASSQDLRETQYF. The CDR3 nucleotides read TGCGCCAGCAGCCAAGACCTCCGTGAGACCCAGTACTTC.

The genes are TRBV28 and TRBJ2-1; 11 bases match TRBD1. The CDR3 covers 15 residues. CDR1 and CDR2 (germline): MDHEN, SYDVKM. V gave up 5 bases and J gave up 8 bases; unmatched junction bases: 8. The CDR3 is CASSPRGTGGYEQFF. In DNA, the CDR3 is TGTGCCAGCAGTCCCAGGGGGACAGGGGGTTATGAGCAGTTCTTC.